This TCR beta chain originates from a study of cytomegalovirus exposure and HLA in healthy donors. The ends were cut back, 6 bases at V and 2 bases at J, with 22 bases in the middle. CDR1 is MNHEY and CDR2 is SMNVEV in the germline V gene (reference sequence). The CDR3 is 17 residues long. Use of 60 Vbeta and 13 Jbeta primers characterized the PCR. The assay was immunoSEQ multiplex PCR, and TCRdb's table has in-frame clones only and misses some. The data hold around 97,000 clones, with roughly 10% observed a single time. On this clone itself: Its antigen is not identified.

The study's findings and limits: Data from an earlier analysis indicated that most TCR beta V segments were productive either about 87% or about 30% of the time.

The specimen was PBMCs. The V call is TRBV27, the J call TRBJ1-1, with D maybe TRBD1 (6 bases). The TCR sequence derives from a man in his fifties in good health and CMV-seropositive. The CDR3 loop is CASRPTERTGPNTEAFF. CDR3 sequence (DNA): TGTGCCAGCAGGCCCACGGAACGTACAGGGCCTAACACTGAAGCTTTCTTT.